Many counts were recorded for the clone carrying this T cell receptor (beta chain). The sample belongs to a study of patients and donors after allogeneic stem cell transplantation. The trim removed 0 bases at V and 6 bases at J, leaving 9 bases unmatched. Germline CDR1 reads KGHDR; CDR2 reads SFDVKD. The CDR3 runs 18 residues. Using its own MiXCR run on the RT-PCR reads, TCRdb lists one record per CDR3 protein. The sample consists of 20,000 or so distinct CDR3 sequences, 4.5% to 5% of them appearing once. This chain connects TRBV24-1 to TRBJ2-2, with 10 bases fitting TRBD1. The clonotype originates from a human donor who was either an allogeneic HSCT recipient or a stem cell or donor lymphocyte infusion donor (not recorded which). It is not recorded whose cells these are; they may come from a transplant donor. Sequenced: blood, either unsorted or a sorted T cell fraction (not recorded which). The CDR3 DNA is TGTGCCACCAGTGATTTGAGACCGGGACAGGGGACCTCCGGGGAGCTGTTTTTT. This gives the protein CATSDLRPGQGTSGELFF.